The 20 T cell receptor beta chains below come from one sample, sequenced in a study of shared T cell receptors in the human thymus (dated by TCRdb to about 2021). The library was prepared using the immunoSEQ multiplex PCR assay. TCRdb carries this immuneACCESS record with in-frame sequences only. Its versions omit some clonotypes, under half of them owing to an unresolved V gene in the studies checked, with the rest unexplained. The sample data list 500,000 to 550,000 clones, and 78% of these were observed just once. Of the sample, roughly 0.013% is held by the ten largest clones. The same sample was also studied in work on human thymus T cells.

Sequenced: thymocytes. The source is a boy less than two years old with a congenital heart defect. Donor details come from another sample of the same person, matched by shared clones.

The CDR3 loop is CASSPSIAGLAVFTDTQYF. As DNA, the CDR3 is TGCGCCAGCAGCCCATCGATCGCGGGACTAGCGGTTTTCACAGATACGCAGTATTTT. This chain joins TRBV4-1 and TRBJ2-3; 11 bases align to TRBD2. Germline CDR1 MGHRA, CDR2 YSYEKL. V shed 4 bases and J 2 bases; nucleotides not matched to a gene: 14. The CDR3 totals 19 residues.

This clone was counted once. This chain uses TRBV4-2 with TRBJ1-4, with TRBD1 as a possible D gene (5 bases). The CDR3 is 16 residues long. The V gene's germline CDR1 is LGHNA and CDR2 YNFKEQ. V shed 1 base and J shed 0 bases, with 9 bases lying between them. The chain's CDR3 is CASSQGGTPTNEKLFF. CDR3 bases: TGTGCCAGCAGCCAAGGAGGGACTCCAACTAATGAAAAACTGTTTTTT.

The V and J genes are TRBV27 and TRBJ2-7; no clear D gene. Germline CDR1 is MNHEY and CDR2 is SMNVEV (reference sequence). This CDR3 region has 15 residues. Trimming cost V 5 bases and J 5 bases, with 19 bases left between them. The CDR3 here is CASSLSGSEVNEQYF. The CDR3 bases are TGTGCCAGCAGTCTGTCCGGGTCCGAGGTTAACGAGCAGTACTTC.

The rearrangement joins TRBV11-2 to TRBJ2-7; TRBD1 agrees at 7 bases. This CDR3 comprises 15 residues. V shed 5 bases, J shed 2 bases, and the junction held 9 bases outside the gene matches. Per the germline V gene, CDR1 is SGHAT and CDR2 is FQNNGV. The CDR3 DNA reads as TGTGCCAGCAGCCCGACTGCAGGGGGTGCCTACGAGCAGTACTTC. Translating it yields CASSPTAGGAYEQYF.

This sequence joins TRBV6-5 and TRBJ2-5, with 8 bases fitting TRBD2. Trimming cost V 4 bases and J 6 bases; bases outside gene matches: 13. Germline V CDR1 and CDR2: MNHEY, SVGAGI. CDR3 length equals 16 residues. Here the CDR3 DNA reads TGTGCCAGCAGTTCCTCACCGGGACTAGGAGTGAAGACCCAGTACTTC. The encoded protein is CASSSSPGLGVKTQYF.

CDR3 residues: CASSPTSGRNTGELFF. DNA for the CDR3: TGTGCCAGCAGCCCTACTAGCGGGAGGAACACCGGGGAGCTGTTTTTT. This rearrangement joins TRBV9 to TRBJ2-2; 11 bases agree with TRBD2. Germline loops: CDR1 SGDLS, CDR2 YYNGEE. CDR3 length: 16 residues. V dropped 4 bases and J dropped 1; count of bases not matched to a gene: 3.

The chain joins TRBV27 to TRBJ2-7, with 9 bases identical to TRBD1. This CDR3 spans 12 amino acids. CDR1 and CDR2 (germline): MNHEY, SMNVEV (reference sequence). V shed 4 bases and J 7 bases; nucleotides not matched to a gene: 2. In DNA form, the CDR3 reads TGTGCCAGCAGTTGGACAGGGGAAGAGCAGTACTTC. This encodes CASSWTGEEQYF.

To note about this clone: Its ends do not fully match the called genes, so a read error is possible. This chain links TRBV5-6 with TRBJ2-5, with D tentatively TRBD1 (6 bases). The CDR3 is 15 residues long. CDR1 is SGHDT, CDR2 YYEEEE, per germline. In nucleotides, the CDR3 is TGTGCCAGCAGCTTAGTCCCAGGGGCCCAAGAGGCCCAGTACTTC. Translating gives CASSLVPGAQEAQYF.

This clone was observed a single time. The chain employs TRBV19 and TRBJ1-3; D uncertain. V was cut by 3 bases and J by 0 bases, with 12 bases left in between. The CDR3 is made up of 16 amino acids. CDR1 and CDR2 from the germline V gene are LNHDA and SQIVND (reference sequence). CDR3: CASSILHFSSGNTIYF. The CDR3 coding sequence is TGTGCCAGTAGTATCCTCCACTTTAGCTCTGGAAACACCATATATTTT.

The V and J genes are TRBV27 and TRBJ1-1, with D hard to call. Trimming removed 0 bases from V and 5 bases from J, with 10 bases in between. CDR1 and CDR2 (germline): MNHEY, SMNVEV (reference sequence). The CDR3 length is 14 residues. DNA of the CDR3: TGTGCCAGCAGTTTATCGGGAGATGGGACTGAAGCTTTCTTT. It codes for CASSLSGDGTEAFF.

The chain links TRBV7-9 to TRBJ2-1; 8 nucleotides match TRBD2. This CDR3 comprises 17 residues. J gave up 8 bases and V 2 bases, and 14 bases lay outside the gene matches. Germline V gene sequence: CDR1 SEHNR, CDR2 FQNEAQ (reference sequence). CDR3 DNA: TGTGCCAGCAGCTTATTCCTCCGAGCGGGAGTGGACTATGAGCAGTTCTTC. Amino acids: CASSLFLRAGVDYEQFF.

The chain is built from TRBV14 and TRBJ2-7; 8 bases are a match to TRBD2. Germline V gives CDR1 SGHDN, CDR2 FVKESK. V was clipped by 0 bases and J by 2 bases; unmatched bases: 3. CDR3 length: 15 amino acids. The CDR3, as DNA: TGTGCCAGCAGCCAAGAGGCGGGAGGCCCCTACGAGCAGTACTTC. The encoded protein is CASSQEAGGPYEQYF.

A few counts support this clone. CDR3: CASSLRGTVGGYTF. The DNA for the CDR3 is TGTGCCAGCAGTTTAAGGGGGACAGTGGGAGGCTACACCTTC. The V and J genes are TRBV28 and TRBJ1-2; 7 bases line up with TRBD1. V shed 2 bases and J 8 bases; nucleotides not matched to a gene: 8. Germline lookup yields CDR1 MDHEN and CDR2 SYDVKM. This CDR3 contains 14 residues.

This chain joins TRBV9 and TRBJ2-1; a possible D gene is TRBD2 (6 bases). The CDR3 is made up of 16 amino acids. The germline CDR1 and CDR2 sequences are SGDLS and YYNGEE. V lost 1 base and J lost 0, with 11 bases in between. CDR3 DNA: TGTGCCAGCAGCGTAAAGGGGAGGAGCTCCTACAATGAGCAGTTCTTC. Its protein is CASSVKGRSSYNEQFF. The whole variable domain, remainder taken from reference TRBV9 and TRBJ2-1, is DSGVTQTPKHLITATGQRVTLRCSPRSGDLSVYWYQQSLDQGLQFLIQYYNGEERAKGNILERFSAQQFPDLHSELNLSSLELGDSALYFCASSVKGRSSYNEQFFGPGTRLTVL.

This clone was counted only a few times. The genes are TRBV29-1 and TRBJ2-7; D gene uncertain. This CDR3 has 11 amino acids. Trimming left V 3 bases short and J 4 bases short, with 7 bases between. The germline gives CDR1 SQVTM, CDR2 ANQGSEA. The CDR3 nucleotides are TGCAGCGTTGAGGTGAGGTACGAGCAGTACTTC. This translates into CSVEVRYEQYF.

In DNA form, the CDR3 reads TGCGCCAGCGGGACTAGCGGCCTACGGGCTGGGGCCAACGTCCTGACTTTC. Protein: CASGTSGLRAGANVLTF. This chain connects TRBV4-1 to TRBJ2-6; TRBD2 agrees at 11 bases. This CDR3 contains 17 residues. Germline assignment: CDR1 MGHRA and CDR2 YSYEKL. Losses at the gene ends were 8 bases for V and 2 bases for J; bases not matched to a gene: 8.

The chain recombines TRBV9 with TRBJ2-1; tentative D call: TRBD1 (5 bases). The germline V and J ends were trimmed by 0 bases and 8 bases, with 15 bases remaining between them. Germline CDR1 reads SGDLS; CDR2 reads YYNGEE. The CDR3 sequence is 15 residues long. Written as DNA, the CDR3 is TGTGCCAGCAGCGTAGTCCCACAGGATCCGGATGAGCAGTTCTTC. This encodes CASSVVPQDPDEQFF.

A single count supports this clone. The CDR3 is CASSTRDSQETQYF. CDR3 sequence (DNA): TGTGCCAGCAGCACACGGGACAGCCAAGAGACCCAGTACTTC. V is TRBV14 and J is TRBJ2-5; 7 bases fit TRBD1. This CDR3 spans 14 amino acids. The trim removed 5 bases at V and 1 base at J, leaving 4 bases unmatched. Germline lookup yields CDR1 SGHDN and CDR2 FVKESK.

This clone occurred a few times. This chain links TRBV7-4 with TRBJ2-3; D possibly corresponds to TRBD2 (6 bases). Germline CDR1 SGHVT, CDR2 SQSDAQ. The CDR3 totals 15 residues. V gave up 4 bases and J gave up 1 base, with 12 bases separating them. CDR3 in amino acids: CASSSTPGGTDTQYF. The CDR3 bases are TGTGCCAGCAGCTCGACGCCGGGGGGCACAGATACGCAGTATTTT.

This rearrangement joins TRBV27 to TRBJ2-5; 9 positions agree with TRBD2. The germline V gene encodes CDR1 MNHEY and CDR2 SMNVEV (reference sequence). The CDR3 is 16 amino acids. With 5 bases clipped from V and 5 bases from J, the junction kept 12 bases outside the gene matches. The CDR3 sequence: CASSPRRSGRQETQYF. Written as DNA, the CDR3 is TGTGCCAGCAGTCCCCGGCGGAGCGGGAGGCAGGAGACCCAGTACTTC.